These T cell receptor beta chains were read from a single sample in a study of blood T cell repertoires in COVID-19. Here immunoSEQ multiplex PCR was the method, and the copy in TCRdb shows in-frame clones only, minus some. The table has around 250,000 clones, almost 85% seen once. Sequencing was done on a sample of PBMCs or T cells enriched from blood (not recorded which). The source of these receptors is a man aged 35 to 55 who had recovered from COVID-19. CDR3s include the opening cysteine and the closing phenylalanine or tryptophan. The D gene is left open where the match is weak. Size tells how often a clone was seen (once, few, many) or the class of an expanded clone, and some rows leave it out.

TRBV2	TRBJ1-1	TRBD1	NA	CASSGQGARGTEAFF	TGTGCCAGCAGCGGACAGGGGGCGCGGGGCACTGAAGCTTTCTTT
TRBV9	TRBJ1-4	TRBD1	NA	CASSVKGAREKLFF	TGTGCCAGCAGCGTAAAGGGGGCGAGAGAAAAACTGTTTTTT
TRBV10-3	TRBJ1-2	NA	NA	CAISGQSANYGYTF	TGTGCCATCAGTGGTCAGTCAGCTAACTATGGCTACACCTTC
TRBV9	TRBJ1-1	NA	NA	CASTREVTNTEAFF	TGTGCCAGCACCAGAGAGGTTACGAACACTGAAGCTTTCTTT
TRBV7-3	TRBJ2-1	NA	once	CASSLNPSEQFF	TGTGCCAGCAGCTTAAACCCCAGTGAGCAGTTCTTC
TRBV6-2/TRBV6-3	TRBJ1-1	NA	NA	CASSYYGGYTEAFF	TGTGCCAGCAGTTACTACGGCGGATACACTGAAGCTTTCTTT
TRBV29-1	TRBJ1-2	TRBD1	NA	CSALRDRGYGYTF	TGCAGCGCGCTTCGGGACAGGGGCTATGGCTACACCTTC
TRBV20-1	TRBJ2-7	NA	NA	CSASGGLLYGEQYF	TGCAGTGCTAGTGGGGGACTTCTCTACGGCGAGCAGTACTTC
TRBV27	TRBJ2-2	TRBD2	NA	CASSQGTSGMAGELFF	TGTGCCAGCAGTCAGGGGACTAGCGGGATGGCCGGGGAGCTGTTTTTT
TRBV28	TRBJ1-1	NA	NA	CASSKGVSAFF	TGTGCCAGCAGTAAGGGAGTCAGCGCTTTCTTT
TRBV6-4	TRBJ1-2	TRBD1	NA	CASRQGGGNYGYTF	TGTGCCAGCAGGCAAGGGGGCGGCAACTATGGCTACACCTTC
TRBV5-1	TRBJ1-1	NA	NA	CASSLGGKAGTEAFF	TGCGCCAGCAGCTTGGGCGGAAAAGCGGGCACTGAAGCTTTCTTT
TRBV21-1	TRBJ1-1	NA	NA	CASSKGAEVNTEAFF	TGTGCCAGCAGCAAAGGGGCAGAAGTGAACACTGAAGCTTTCTTT
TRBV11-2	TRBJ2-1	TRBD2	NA	CASTAWGRTSGRDEQFF	TGTGCCAGCACCGCTTGGGGCCGCACTAGCGGGAGGGATGAGCAGTTCTTC
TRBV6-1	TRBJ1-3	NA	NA	CASSEVFLGARSIYF	TGTGCCAGCAGTGAAGTATTTTTGGGGGCAAGGTCCATATATTTT
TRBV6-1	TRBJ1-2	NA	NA	CASSETGYDYGYTF	TGTGCCAGCAGTGAAACAGGGTATGACTATGGCTACACCTTC
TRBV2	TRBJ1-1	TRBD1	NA	CASSTGQVNEAFF	TGTGCCAGCAGTACAGGACAGGTAAATGAAGCTTTCTTT
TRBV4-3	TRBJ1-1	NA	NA	CASSQDRQTRAFF	TGCGCCAGCAGCCAAGATCGGCAGACCAGGGCTTTCTTT
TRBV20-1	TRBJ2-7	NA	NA	CSASGASYEQYF	TGCAGTGCTAGTGGGGCGTCCTACGAGCAGTACTTC
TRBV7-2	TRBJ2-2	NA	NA	CASSPDRYTGELFF	TGTGCCAGCAGCCCGGACAGATACACCGGGGAGCTGTTTTTT
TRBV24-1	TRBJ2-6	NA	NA	CATSDSPGGGALSSGANVLTF	TGTGCCACCAGTGATTCCCCAGGAGGCGGGGCGCTCAGCTCTGGGGCCAACGTCCTGACTTTC
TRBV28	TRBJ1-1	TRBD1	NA	CASSSRTGYTEAFF	TGTGCCAGCAGTTCCCGGACAGGGTACACTGAAGCTTTCTTT
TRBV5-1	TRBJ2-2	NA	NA	CASSLGASTGELFF	TGCGCCAGCAGCCTGGGGGCGTCGACCGGGGAGCTGTTTTTT
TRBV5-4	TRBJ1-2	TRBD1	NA	CASSATGVGYTF	TGTGCCAGCAGCGCGACAGGGGTTGGCTACACCTTC
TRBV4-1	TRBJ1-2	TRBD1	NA	CASSLSGTGGGIYTF	TGCGCCAGCAGCCTCTCCGGGACAGGGGGGGGAATCTACACCTTC
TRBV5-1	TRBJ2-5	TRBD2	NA	CASSTSLAGAGGTQYF	TGCGCCAGCAGCACCTCGCTAGCGGGGGCCGGGGGGACCCAGTACTTC
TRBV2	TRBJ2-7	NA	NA	CASSVASPGEQYF	TGTGCCAGCAGTGTGGCCTCCCCGGGGGAGCAGTACTTC
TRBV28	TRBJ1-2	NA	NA	CASSRGGLYGYTF	TGTGCCAGCAGTAGAGGGGGTCTTTATGGCTACACCTTC